The present T cell receptor (beta chain) was sequenced within a study of control samples from healthy donors and cancer patients. After removal of 10 bases from V and 2 bases from J, the junction contained 6 bases not matched to a gene. CDR3 size: 15 residues. Germline V gene sequence: CDR1 KGHSH, CDR2 LQKENI. TCRdb's copy holds only in-frame clones and misses some; the assay was immunoSEQ multiplex PCR. The sample holds about 220,000 clones, roughly 94% seen once. V usage is TRBV18 and J usage is TRBJ2-3; 13 bases match TRBD2. The material sequenced was blood. This receptor was identified in a man aged 50 to 60 in good health. The CDR3 sequence is CATMTSGGFTDTQYF. The CDR3 DNA follows: TGTGCCACCATGACTAGCGGGGGGTTCACAGATACGCAGTATTTT.